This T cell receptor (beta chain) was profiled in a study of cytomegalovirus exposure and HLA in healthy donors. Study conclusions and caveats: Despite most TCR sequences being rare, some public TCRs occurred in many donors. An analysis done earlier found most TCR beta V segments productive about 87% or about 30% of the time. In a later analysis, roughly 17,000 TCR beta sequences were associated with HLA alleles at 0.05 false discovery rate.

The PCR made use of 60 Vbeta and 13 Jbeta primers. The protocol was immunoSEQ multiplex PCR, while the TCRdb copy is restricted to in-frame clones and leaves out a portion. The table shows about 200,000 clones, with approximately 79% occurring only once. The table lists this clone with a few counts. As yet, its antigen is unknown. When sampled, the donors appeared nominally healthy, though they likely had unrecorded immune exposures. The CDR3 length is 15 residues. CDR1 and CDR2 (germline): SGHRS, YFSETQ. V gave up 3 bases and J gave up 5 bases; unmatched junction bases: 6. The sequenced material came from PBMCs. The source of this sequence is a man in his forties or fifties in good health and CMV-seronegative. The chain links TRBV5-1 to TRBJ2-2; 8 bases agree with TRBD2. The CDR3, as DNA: TGCGCCAGCAGCTCTCTAGCGGGCGGAACCGGGGAGCTGTTTTTT. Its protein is CASSSLAGGTGELFF.